The 4 T cell receptor beta chains listed next were all sequenced from one sample in a study of blood T cell repertoires in COVID-19. Only in-frame clones appear in the TCRdb table, and some are missing; sequencing was by immunoSEQ multiplex PCR. The sample contains roughly 43,000 clones, approximately 90% of which appear only once. The sequencing sample was made of peripheral blood. The receptors here all came from a man aged 60-69 years with active COVID-19.

The chain recombines TRBV4-3 with TRBJ2-1, with D possibly matching TRBD2 (5 bases). The germline V and J ends were trimmed by 1 base and 3 bases, with 7 bases remaining between them. Germline V gene lookup returns CDR1 LGHNA and CDR2 YSLEER. This CDR3 comprises 14 residues. Here the CDR3 reads CASSQARGYNEQFF. CDR3 sequence (DNA): TGCGCCAGCAGCCAAGCTCGGGGCTACAATGAGCAGTTCTTC.

The CDR3 DNA sequence: TGTGCCAGCAGCACTCGGGGCGCGGGGAGGAACACTGAAGCTTTCTTT. This codes for CASSTRGAGRNTEAFF. The chain joins TRBV5-5 to TRBJ1-1; weak D call: TRBD1 (5 bases). The V gene's germline CDR1 is SGHKS and CDR2 YYEKEE (reference sequence). V was cut by 4 bases and J by 1 base, with 17 bases left in between. This CDR3 has 16 residues.

The CDR3 loop reads CASSYRDRVRDYNEQFF. CDR3 sequence (DNA): TGTGCCAGCAGCTATCGGGACAGGGTAAGAGACTACAATGAGCAGTTCTTC. The chain couples TRBV14 to TRBJ2-1; 9 bases match TRBD1. Germline-derived CDR1 and CDR2 are SGHDN and FVKESK. The CDR3 is 17 residues long. The ends lost 5 bases at V and 3 bases at J; junction bases unmatched: 11.

The CDR3 is CAGSKSAGRGYEQYF. CDR3 nucleotide sequence: TGTGCCGGATCCAAGTCGGCGGGACGCGGCTACGAGCAGTACTTC. The chain is built from TRBV28 and TRBJ2-7, with D maybe TRBD2 (6 bases). V lost 11 bases and J lost 3, with 23 bases in between. The germline V gene encodes CDR1 MDHEN and CDR2 SYDVKM. This CDR3 is built from 15 residues.